This T cell receptor beta chain was captured by sequencing in a study of metastatic and nonmetastatic thyroid tumors. Study-level information: Repertoire comparisons spanned blood and tumor or nodule tissue from malignant and benign thyroid patients. Study-wide findings and caveats: In blood and tumor, TCR beta diversity was reportedly significantly higher in malignant thyroid tumors than in benign nodules.

The length of the CDR3 is 14 residues. The germline gives CDR1 KGHSH, CDR2 LQKENI. V dropped 2 bases and J dropped 8 bases, with 12 bases sitting between them. About this clone itself: What it recognizes is unknown.

Nobody among the patients had been given any treatment before thyroid surgery. Authors' data handling: Differences in CDR3 between clinicopathological groups were drawn on to build a classifier intended to discriminate distant-metastatic papillary thyroid cancer patients. From the PCR reads, TCRdb re-called clones with MiXCR. The V and J calls, along with clone size, are taken from TCRdb and not from the paper's own processing. The table lists 30,000 to 45,000 clones, around 28% of them singletons. The origin of this receptor is a male donor with papillary thyroid cancer or a benign thyroid nodule (not recorded which). Some clones in this sample may be carry-over from other donors' samples. Specimen: blood. The rearrangement joins TRBV18 to TRBJ1-4; D is possibly TRBD1 (5 bases). CDR3 DNA sequence: TGTGCCAGCTCACCATTAGACAGAGGGGAAAAACTGTTTTTT. Translating gives CASSPLDRGEKLFF.